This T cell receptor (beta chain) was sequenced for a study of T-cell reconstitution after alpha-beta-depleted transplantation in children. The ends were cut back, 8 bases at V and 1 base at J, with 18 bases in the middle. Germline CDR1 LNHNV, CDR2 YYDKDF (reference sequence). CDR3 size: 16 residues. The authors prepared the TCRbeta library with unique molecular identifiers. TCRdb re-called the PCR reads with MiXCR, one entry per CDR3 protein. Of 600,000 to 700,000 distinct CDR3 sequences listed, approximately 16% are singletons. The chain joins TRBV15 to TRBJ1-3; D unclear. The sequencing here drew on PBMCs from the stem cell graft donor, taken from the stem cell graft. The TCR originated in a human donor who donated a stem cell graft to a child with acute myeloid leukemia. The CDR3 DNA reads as TGTGCCACCCAGATGAAGACGGCTAAATCTGGAAACACCATATATTTT. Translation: CATQMKTAKSGNTIYF. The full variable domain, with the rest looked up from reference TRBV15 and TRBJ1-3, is DAMVIQNPRYQVTQFGKPVTLSCSQTLNHNVMYWYQQKSSQAPKLLFHYYDKDFNNEADTPDNFQSRRPNTSFCFLDIRSPGLGDTAMYLCATQMKTAKSGNTIYFGEGSWLTVV.